This TCR beta chain was captured by sequencing in a study of T cell changes during pregnancy in multiple sclerosis. Germline CDR1 SNHLY, CDR2 FYNNEI. This CDR3 is 12 amino acids long. Trimming shortened V by 10 bases and J by 12 bases, and 22 bases separated the two germline ends. The repertoire was sequenced with immunoSEQ multiplex PCR; TCRdb's copy has only in-frame clones and lacks some. The sample lists tens of thousands of clones, approximately 90% occurring once. The material sequenced was CD4+ T cells from peripheral blood mononuclear cells, taken in the first trimester of pregnancy. The receptor was derived from a female donor with multiple sclerosis, enrolled in a pregnancy study. This chain connects TRBV2 to TRBJ2-7; D perhaps matches TRBD1 (6 bases). CDR3 sequence reads: CATSRTARGTYF. The CDR3 region has the DNA TGTGCCACCTCGAGGACAGCCCGTGGGACGTACTTC. Looking up the rest from reference TRBV2 and TRBJ2-7 gives the full variable domain: EPEVTQTPSHQVTQMGQEVILRCVPISNHLYFYWYRQILGQKVEFLVSFYNNEISEKSEIFDDQFSVERPDGSNFTLKIRSTKLEDSAMYFCATSRTARGTYFGPGTRLTVT.